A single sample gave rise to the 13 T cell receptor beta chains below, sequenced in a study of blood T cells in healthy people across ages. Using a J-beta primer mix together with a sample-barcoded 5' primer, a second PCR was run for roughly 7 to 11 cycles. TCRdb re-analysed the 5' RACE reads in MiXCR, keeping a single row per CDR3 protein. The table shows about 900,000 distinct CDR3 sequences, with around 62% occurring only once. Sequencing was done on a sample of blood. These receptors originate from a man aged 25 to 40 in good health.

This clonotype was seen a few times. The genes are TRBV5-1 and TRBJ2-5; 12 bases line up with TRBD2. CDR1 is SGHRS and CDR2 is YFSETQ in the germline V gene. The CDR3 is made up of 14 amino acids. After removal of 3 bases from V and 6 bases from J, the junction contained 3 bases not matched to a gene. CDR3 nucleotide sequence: TGCGCCAGCAGCTCCGGACTAGCGGGACAGACCCAGTACTTC. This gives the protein CASSSGLAGQTQYF.

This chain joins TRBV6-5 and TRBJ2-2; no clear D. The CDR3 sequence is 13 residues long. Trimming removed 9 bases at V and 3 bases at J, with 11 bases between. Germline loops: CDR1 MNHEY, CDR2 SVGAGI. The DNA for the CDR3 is TGTGCCAGTGCTTTTGGCTACACCGGGGAGCTGTTTTTT. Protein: CASAFGYTGELFF.

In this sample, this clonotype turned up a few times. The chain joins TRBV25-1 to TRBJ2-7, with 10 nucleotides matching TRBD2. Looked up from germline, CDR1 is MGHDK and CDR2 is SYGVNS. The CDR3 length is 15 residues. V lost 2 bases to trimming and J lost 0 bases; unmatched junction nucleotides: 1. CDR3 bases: TGTGCCAGCAGTGAAGCTAGCGGGGGCTCCTACGAGCAGTACTTC. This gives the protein CASSEASGGSYEQYF.

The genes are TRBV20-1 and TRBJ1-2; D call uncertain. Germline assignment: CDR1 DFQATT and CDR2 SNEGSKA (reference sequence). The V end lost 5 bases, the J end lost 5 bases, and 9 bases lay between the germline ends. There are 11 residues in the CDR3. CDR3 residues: CSAQTGYGYTF. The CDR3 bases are TGCAGTGCTCAGACCGGGTATGGCTACACCTTC.

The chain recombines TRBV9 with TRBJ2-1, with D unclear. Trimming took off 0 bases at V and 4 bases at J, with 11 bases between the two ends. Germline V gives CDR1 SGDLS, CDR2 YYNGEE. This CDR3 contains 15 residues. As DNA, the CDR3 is TGTGCCAGCAGCGTAGCTTATGGCGAATACAATGAGCAGTTCTTC. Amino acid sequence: CASSVAYGEYNEQFF.

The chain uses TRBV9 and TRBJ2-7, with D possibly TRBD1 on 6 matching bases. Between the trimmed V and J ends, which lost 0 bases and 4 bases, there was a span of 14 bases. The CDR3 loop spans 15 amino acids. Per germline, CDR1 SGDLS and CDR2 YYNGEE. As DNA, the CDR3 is TGTGCCAGCAGCGTAGAGCCGGGACAATCTTACGAGCAGTACTTC. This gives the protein CASSVEPGQSYEQYF.

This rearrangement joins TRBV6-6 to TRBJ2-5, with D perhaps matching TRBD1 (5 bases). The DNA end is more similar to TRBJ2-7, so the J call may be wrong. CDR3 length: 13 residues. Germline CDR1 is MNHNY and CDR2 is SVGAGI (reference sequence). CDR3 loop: CASSYQGTYEQYF. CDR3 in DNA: TGTGCCAGCAGTTACCAGGGCACTTACGAGCAGTACTTC.

The CDR3 region is CASSYSKGGADTEAFF. For the CDR3, the DNA is TGTGCCAGCAGTTACTCGAAGGGGGGGGCGGACACTGAAGCTTTCTTT. This chain joins TRBV6-2 or TRBV6-3 and TRBJ1-1, with a tentative D call TRBD1 (6 bases). The germline V and J ends were trimmed by 0 bases and 3 bases, with 14 bases remaining between them. CDR3 size: 16 residues. The germline V gene has CDR1 MNHEY and CDR2 SVGEGT.

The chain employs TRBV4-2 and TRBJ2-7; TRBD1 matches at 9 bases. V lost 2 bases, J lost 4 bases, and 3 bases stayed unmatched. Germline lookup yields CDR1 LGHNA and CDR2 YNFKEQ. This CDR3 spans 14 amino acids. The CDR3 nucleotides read TGTGCCAGCAGCCAACGGGACAGGGATTACGAGCAGTACTTC. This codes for CASSQRDRDYEQYF.

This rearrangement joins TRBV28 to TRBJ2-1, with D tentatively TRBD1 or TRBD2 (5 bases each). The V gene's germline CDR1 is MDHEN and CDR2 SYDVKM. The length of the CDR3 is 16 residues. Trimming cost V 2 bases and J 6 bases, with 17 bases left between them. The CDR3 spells CASSLGLRDPCNEQFF. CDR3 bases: TGTGCCAGCAGTTTAGGTTTACGGGACCCTTGCAATGAGCAGTTCTTC.

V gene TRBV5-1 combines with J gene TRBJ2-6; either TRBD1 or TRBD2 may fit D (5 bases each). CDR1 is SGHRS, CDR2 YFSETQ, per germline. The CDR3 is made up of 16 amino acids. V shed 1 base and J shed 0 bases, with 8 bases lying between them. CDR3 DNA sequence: TGCGCCAGCAGCTTGACCGGGACCTCTGGGGCCAACGTCCTGACTTTC. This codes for CASSLTGTSGANVLTF.

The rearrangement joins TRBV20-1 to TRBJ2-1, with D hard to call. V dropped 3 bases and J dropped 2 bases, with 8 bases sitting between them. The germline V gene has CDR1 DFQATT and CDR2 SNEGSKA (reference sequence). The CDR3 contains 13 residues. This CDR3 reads CSASGQPYNEQFF. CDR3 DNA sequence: TGCAGTGCTAGCGGTCAACCCTACAATGAGCAGTTCTTC.

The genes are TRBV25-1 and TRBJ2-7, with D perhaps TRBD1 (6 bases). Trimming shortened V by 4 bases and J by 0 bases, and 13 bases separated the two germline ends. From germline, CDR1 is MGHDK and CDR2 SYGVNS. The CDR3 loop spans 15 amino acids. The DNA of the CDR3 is TGTGCCAGCAGTGTTAACAGGGAGCCCTCCTACGAGCAGTACTTC. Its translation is CASSVNREPSYEQYF.